This TCR beta chain was obtained from a study of metastatic and nonmetastatic thyroid tumors. In the study overall: Repertoire comparisons spanned blood and tumor or nodule tissue from malignant and benign thyroid patients.

With V trimmed by 6 bases and J by 3 bases, 11 bases remained unmatched. Germline loops: CDR1 MNHEY, CDR2 SMNVEV (reference sequence). The CDR3 runs 15 residues. In the original analysis: In papillary thyroid cancer, a distant-metastasis classifier was built using CDR3 differences across clinicopathological groups. TCRdb redid the clone calls on the PCR reads using MiXCR. TCRdb's processing, not the study's, gives the V and J calls here. The sample records about 40,000 clones, around 10% being singletons. Overall study findings and caveats: Compared with benign nodules, malignant thyroid tumors were reported to have significantly higher TCR beta diversity in both blood and tumor.

This clone showed up many times. As yet, its antigen is unknown. All patients were untreated before thyroid surgery. The chain combines TRBV27 with TRBJ2-7, with TRBD2 identical over 7 bases. This receptor was identified in a female donor with papillary thyroid cancer or a benign thyroid nodule (not recorded which). Some clones in this sample may be carry-over from other donors' samples. The sample comprised blood. CDR3 sequence: CASSSRTSSIYEQYF. The DNA for the CDR3 is TGTGCCAGCAGCTCACGGACTAGTAGCATCTACGAGCAGTACTTC.